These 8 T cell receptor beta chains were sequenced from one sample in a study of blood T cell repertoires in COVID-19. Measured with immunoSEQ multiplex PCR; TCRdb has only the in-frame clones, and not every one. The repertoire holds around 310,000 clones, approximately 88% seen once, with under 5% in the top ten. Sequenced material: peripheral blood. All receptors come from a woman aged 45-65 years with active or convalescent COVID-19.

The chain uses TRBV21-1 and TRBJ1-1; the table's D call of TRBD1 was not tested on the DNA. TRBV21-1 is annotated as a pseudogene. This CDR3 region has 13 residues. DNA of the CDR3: TGTGCCAGCAGGGTACAGGGGTTGGGTGAAGCTTTCTTT. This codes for CASRVQGLGEAFF.

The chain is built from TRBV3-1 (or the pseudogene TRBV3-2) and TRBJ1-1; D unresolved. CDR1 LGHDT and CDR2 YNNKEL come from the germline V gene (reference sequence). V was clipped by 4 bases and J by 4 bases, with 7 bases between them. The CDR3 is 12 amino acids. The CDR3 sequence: CASSPSSTEAFF. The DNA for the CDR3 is TGTGCCAGCAGCCCCTCGAGCACTGAAGCTTTCTTT.

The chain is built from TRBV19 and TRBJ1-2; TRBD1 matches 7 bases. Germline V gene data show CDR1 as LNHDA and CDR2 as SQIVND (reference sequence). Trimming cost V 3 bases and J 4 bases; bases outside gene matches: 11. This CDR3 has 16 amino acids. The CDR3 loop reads CASSIPRGDGSYGYTF. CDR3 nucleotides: TGTGCCAGTAGTATCCCCAGGGGGGATGGAAGCTATGGCTACACCTTC.

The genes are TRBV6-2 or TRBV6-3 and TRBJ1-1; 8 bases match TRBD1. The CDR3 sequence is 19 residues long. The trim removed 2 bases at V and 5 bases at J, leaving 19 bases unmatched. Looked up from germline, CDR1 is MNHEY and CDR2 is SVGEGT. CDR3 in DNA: TGTGCCAGCAGTTACCCGGAATGGGCAGGGGGCGAAAAATGGACTGAAGCTTTCTTT. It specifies CASSYPEWAGGEKWTEAFF.

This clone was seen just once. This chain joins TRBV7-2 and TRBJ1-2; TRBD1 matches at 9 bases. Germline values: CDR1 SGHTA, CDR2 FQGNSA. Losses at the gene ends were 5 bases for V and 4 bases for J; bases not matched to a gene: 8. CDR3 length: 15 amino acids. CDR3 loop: CASSPRTGATYGYTF. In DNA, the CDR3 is TGTGCCAGCAGCCCCCGGACAGGGGCGACCTATGGCTACACCTTC.

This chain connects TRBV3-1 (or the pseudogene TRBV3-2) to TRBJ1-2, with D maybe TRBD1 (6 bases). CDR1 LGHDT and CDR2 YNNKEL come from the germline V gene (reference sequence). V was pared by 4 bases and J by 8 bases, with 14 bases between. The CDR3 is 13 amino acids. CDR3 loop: CASSPTGVWGYTF. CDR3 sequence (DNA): TGTGCCAGCAGCCCGACAGGAGTTTGGGGCTACACCTTC.

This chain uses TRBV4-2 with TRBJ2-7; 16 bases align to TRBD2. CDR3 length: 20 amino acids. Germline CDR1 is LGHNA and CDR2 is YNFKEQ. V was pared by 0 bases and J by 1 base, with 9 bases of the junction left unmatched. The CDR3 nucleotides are TGTGCCAGCAGCCAAGACCCGGGACTAGCGGGAGGGCCGAAATCCTACGAGCAGTACTTC. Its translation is CASSQDPGLAGGPKSYEQYF.

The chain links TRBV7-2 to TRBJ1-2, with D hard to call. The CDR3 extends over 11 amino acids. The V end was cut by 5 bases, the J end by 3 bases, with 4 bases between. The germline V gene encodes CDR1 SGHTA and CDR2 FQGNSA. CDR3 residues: CASSRDYGYTF. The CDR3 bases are TGTGCCAGCAGCCGCGACTATGGCTACACCTTC.